The 14 T cell receptor beta chains in this list originate from one sample, sequenced in a study of cytomegalovirus exposure and HLA in healthy donors. Primers: 60 Vbeta forward and 13 Jbeta reverse. The method was immunoSEQ multiplex PCR; TCRdb's version includes in-frame clones alone and lacks a portion of them. Found here are approximately 160,000 clones, 70% to 85% of them singletons; the top ten hold about 1.5%. Input material: PBMCs. The receptor set was obtained from a woman between 25 and 40 years old in good health and CMV-seronegative.

This rearrangement joins TRBV19 to TRBJ1-1, with unresolved D. V lost 6 bases and J lost 3, with 17 bases in between. Germline lookup yields CDR1 LNHDA and CDR2 SQIVND (reference sequence). This CDR3 region has 15 residues. Written as DNA, the CDR3 is TGTGCCAGTAGGAATTTAGACGGAGGTCACACTGAAGCTTTCTTT. Translated, it gives CASRNLDGGHTEAFF.

This chain uses TRBV16 with TRBJ1-4, with 7 bases identical to TRBD1. The junction had 7 bases not matched to a gene; V was cut back by 1 base and J by 8 bases. The CDR3 has 15 amino acids. CDR1 and CDR2 from the germline V gene are KGHSY and FQNENV. The chain's CDR3 is CASSQYRGLNEKLFF. CDR3 DNA: TGTGCCAGCAGCCAATACAGGGGTTTGAACGAAAAACTGTTTTTT.

This sequence joins TRBV7-2 and TRBJ2-3, with 8 bases fitting TRBD2. This CDR3 contains 18 residues. Germline V gene data show CDR1 as SGHTA and CDR2 as FQGNSA. V lost 4 bases and J lost 2; bases outside the gene matches: 14. The CDR3 DNA reads as TGTGCCAGCAGCTCCTCGGGACTAGTCGGAATAACCACAGATACGCAGTATTTT. It yields the protein CASSSSGLVGITTDTQYF.

The chain combines TRBV7-6 with TRBJ1-1, with D perhaps matching TRBD1 (5 bases). CDR1 and CDR2 from the germline V gene are SGHVS and FNYEAQ. The CDR3 length is 14 residues. Between the trimmed V and J ends, which lost 3 bases and 0 bases, there was a span of 8 bases. CDR3 residues: CASSFGGVNTEAFF. The CDR3 DNA follows: TGTGCCAGCAGCTTTGGGGGGGTGAACACTGAAGCTTTCTTT. The whole variable domain, filled in from reference TRBV7-6 and TRBJ1-1, reads GAGVSQSPRYKVTKRGQDVALRCDPISGHVSLYWYRQALGQGPEFLTYFNYEAQQDKSGLPNDRFSAERPEGSISTLTIQRTEQRDSAMYRCASSFGGVNTEAFFGQGTRLTVV.

The chain carries TRBV5-4 and TRBJ2-5, with 7 bases fitting TRBD2. V lost 2 bases and J lost 1; bases outside the gene matches: 8. The germline gives CDR1 SGHNT, CDR2 YYREEE (reference sequence). There are 16 residues in the CDR3. The CDR3 loop reads CASSFFSSGFQETQYF. The CDR3 DNA follows: TGTGCCAGCAGCTTTTTCAGTAGCGGGTTCCAAGAGACCCAGTACTTC.

This clone was seen only once. The chain combines TRBV30 with TRBJ1-4; the D is unclear. CDR3 size: 16 residues. Germline CDR1 reads GTSNPN; CDR2 reads SVGIG (reference sequence). V lost 2 bases to trimming and J lost 0 bases, with 13 bases between them. In nucleotides, the CDR3 is TGTGCCTGGAGTCCAACCAAGAGAGCAACTAATGAAAAACTGTTTTTT. Protein sequence: CAWSPTKRATNEKLFF.

The V gene is TRBV5-1, the J gene TRBJ2-1; D perhaps matches TRBD1 (5 bases). Germline V gives CDR1 SGHRS, CDR2 YFSETQ. The CDR3 is 16 amino acids. V dropped 0 bases and J dropped 7 bases, with 17 bases sitting between them. The DNA of the CDR3 is TGCGCCAGCAGCTTGGGTGTCGGACAACTCCGGAATGAGCAGTTCTTC. Protein sequence: CASSLGVGQLRNEQFF. Full variable domain (remainder filled in from reference TRBV5-1 and TRBJ2-1): KAGVTQTPRYLIKTRGQQVTLSCSPISGHRSVSWYQQTPGQGLQFLFEYFSETQRNKGNFPGRFSGRQFSNSRSEMNVSTLELGDSALYLCASSLGVGQLRNEQFFGPGTRLTVL.

The V and J genes are TRBV2 and TRBJ2-7, with no clear D. Germline values: CDR1 SNHLY, CDR2 FYNNEI. The V and J ends lost 2 bases and 2 bases respectively, with 4 bases between them. The CDR3 spans 12 residues. DNA of the CDR3: TGTGCCAGCAGTGAACAGGCCTACGAGCAGTACTTC. It is translated as CASSEQAYEQYF.

The chain joins TRBV7-3 to TRBJ2-2; D ambiguous. Per the germline V gene, CDR1 is SGHTA and CDR2 is FQGTGA. V gave up 6 bases and J gave up 6 bases, with 8 bases separating them. The CDR3 runs 12 residues. The CDR3 DNA sequence: TGTGCCAGCAGTGACATACCCGGGGAGCTGTTTTTT. Protein product: CASSDIPGELFF.

The rearrangement links TRBV5-4 to TRBJ2-7; D remains unclear. CDR1 and CDR2 from the germline V gene are SGHNT and YYREEE (reference sequence). The CDR3 length is 14 residues. The V end was cut by 2 bases, the J end by 3 bases, with 12 bases between. In DNA, the CDR3 is TGTGCCAGCAGCTTACGTGGTCCGGGCTACGAGCAGTACTTC. Translation gives CASSLRGPGYEQYF.

This clone was recorded once. The genes are TRBV7-2 and TRBJ1-6, with a tentative D call TRBD1 (6 bases). The germline CDR1 and CDR2 sequences are SGHTA and FQGNSA. The ends were cut back, 4 bases at V and 9 bases at J, with 10 bases in the middle. The length of the CDR3 is 13 residues. In DNA, the CDR3 is TGTGCCAGCAGCTCAACAGGGACTTCACCCCTCCACTTT. Protein: CASSSTGTSPLHF.

The V and J genes are TRBV6-5 and TRBJ2-7; 9 nucleotides align to TRBD1. The junction had 4 bases not matched to a gene; V was cut back by 0 bases and J by 4 bases. This CDR3 contains 15 residues. Germline V gene lookup returns CDR1 MNHEY and CDR2 SVGAGI. The DNA for the CDR3 is TGTGCCAGCAGTTACTCCGGGACAGGGTTTTACGAGCAGTACTTC. Amino acid sequence: CASSYSGTGFYEQYF.

The V call is TRBV7-9, the J call TRBJ1-1; the match to TRBD1 covers 8 bases. This CDR3 spans 14 amino acids. CDR1 is SEHNR, CDR2 FQNEAQ, per germline (reference sequence). V lost 2 bases, J lost 5 bases, and 4 bases stayed unmatched. CDR3 nucleotide sequence: TGTGCCAGCAGCTTACCAGACAGGGGTACTGAAGCTTTCTTT. It codes for CASSLPDRGTEAFF.

The chain couples TRBV7-3 to TRBJ1-2; 7 nucleotides agree with TRBD1. CDR1 is SGHTA, CDR2 FQGTGA, per germline. The trim removed 6 bases at V and 7 bases at J, leaving 11 bases unmatched. This CDR3 comprises 14 residues. The CDR3 protein is CASRFSRDSGGYTF. The DNA for the CDR3 is TGTGCCAGCAGGTTCTCCCGGGACAGCGGTGGCTACACCTTC.